The 29 T cell receptor beta chains reported below all come from one sample, sequenced in a study of blood T cell repertoires in COVID-19. The protocol was immunoSEQ multiplex PCR, while the TCRdb copy is restricted to in-frame clones and leaves out a portion. The sample includes 150,000 to 180,000 clones, about 80% of them seen just once. The sequenced sample was peripheral blood. These receptors all come from a woman in her fifties or sixties with COVID-19, enrolled during active disease.

This chain's CDR3 is CATQAGGEKLFF. CDR3 coding DNA: TGTGCCACCCAGGCAGGGGGTGAAAAACTGTTTTTT. This chain uses TRBV6-1 with TRBJ1-4; 7 bases are a match to TRBD1. CDR1 and CDR2 (germline): MNHNS, SASEGT. Losses at the gene ends were 10 bases for V and 7 bases for J; bases not matched to a gene: 6. The CDR3 consists of 12 residues.

This clone has just one count. J is TRBJ1-2 and V is TRBV25-1, with D possibly being TRBD1 (6 bases). Trimming left V 8 bases short and J 8 bases short, with 18 bases between. This CDR3 is 13 amino acids long. The germline V gene has CDR1 MGHDK and CDR2 SYGVNS. The CDR3 reads CASRGQMMEGYTF. The CDR3 coding sequence is TGTGCCAGCCGGGGACAAATGATGGAGGGCTACACCTTC.

V is TRBV10-2 and J is TRBJ1-5, with 9 bases fitting TRBD1. Per the germline V gene, CDR1 is WSHSY and CDR2 is SAAADI. V shed 2 bases and J 6 bases; nucleotides not matched to a gene: 2. The CDR3 has 14 amino acids. The CDR3 DNA follows: TGCGCCAGCAGTGAGACAGGGGGCGGTCAGCCCCAGCATTTT. Its protein product is CASSETGGGQPQHF.

This CDR3 reads CASSPDRGRETQYF. As DNA, the CDR3 is TGTGCCAGCAGCCCCGACAGGGGGCGAGAGACCCAGTACTTC. The chain links TRBV7-2 to TRBJ2-5, with 10 nucleotides matching TRBD1. Germline V gives CDR1 SGHTA, CDR2 FQGNSA. The CDR3 covers 14 residues. The J segment lost 4 bases and the V segment lost 5 bases, leaving 4 bases of the junction unmatched.

The J gene is TRBJ1-2, the V gene TRBV7-6; D might be TRBD1 (6 bases). Trimming shortened V by 5 bases and J by 3 bases, and 13 bases separated the two germline ends. The CDR3 is 14 amino acids. Germline V gene data show CDR1 as SGHVS and CDR2 as FNYEAQ. Written as DNA, the CDR3 is TGTGCCAGCAGCGCCCAAGGGGGAGACTATGGCTACACCTTC. As protein: CASSAQGGDYGYTF.

This chain joins TRBV9 and TRBJ2-1; a possible D gene is TRBD2 (6 bases). The CDR3 loop spans 16 amino acids. Trimming stripped 4 bases from V and 0 bases from J, with 14 bases between. Germline V gene sequence: CDR1 SGDLS, CDR2 YYNGEE. As DNA, the CDR3 is TGTGCCAGCAGCTACCTTAGCGGAAGCTCCTACAATGAGCAGTTCTTC. It yields the protein CASSYLSGSSYNEQFF.

This clone was seen a few times. V gene TRBV11-3 combines with J gene TRBJ2-7, with D possibly matching TRBD2 (6 bases). This CDR3 is 16 amino acids long. Trimming left V 0 bases short and J 2 bases short, with 14 bases between. Germline CDR1 is SGHNT and CDR2 is YENEEA. In DNA form, the CDR3 reads TGTGCCAGCAGCTTAGAAAGGGGAGGAGGCCCCTACGAGCAGTACTTC. It yields the protein CASSLERGGGPYEQYF. Full variable domain (rest looked up from reference TRBV11-3 and TRBJ2-7): EAGVVQSPRYKIIEKKQPVAFWCNPISGHNTLYWYLQNLGQGPELLIRYENEEAVDDSQLPKDRFSAERLKGVDSTLKIQPAELGDSAVYLCASSLERGGGPYEQYFGPGTRLTVT.

V and J are TRBV27 and TRBJ1-1, with 8 bases lining up with TRBD1. Germline V lookup: CDR1 MNHEY, CDR2 SMNVEV (reference sequence). This CDR3 comprises 17 residues. Trimming removed 5 bases from V and 0 bases from J; junction bases left unmatched: 11. CDR3 amino acids: CASSIRNTGGMNTEAFF. CDR3 sequence (DNA): TGTGCCAGCAGTATCAGAAATACAGGGGGAATGAACACTGAAGCTTTCTTT.

CDR3 nucleotides: TGTGCCGTCCGGGATTCACCTAATGAAAAACTGTTTTTT. Translation gives CAVRDSPNEKLFF. The gene calls are TRBV10-3 and TRBJ1-4; D not resolved. CDR3 length: 13 amino acids. The germline V and J ends were trimmed by 11 bases and 3 bases, with 13 bases remaining between them. Germline values: CDR1 ENHRY, CDR2 SYGVKD.

The J gene is TRBJ1-2, the V gene TRBV5-1, with a possible D match to TRBD1 (6 bases). Trimming cost V 3 bases and J 6 bases, with 12 bases left between them. In germline, CDR1 is SGHRS, CDR2 YFSETQ. This CDR3 has 13 residues. The CDR3 spells CASSSGATDGYTF. The CDR3 DNA sequence: TGCGCCAGCAGCTCAGGGGCGACGGATGGCTACACCTTC.

This clone was counted a single time. The chain joins TRBV14 to TRBJ2-1, with 8 positions matching TRBD2. Unmatched junction bases numbered 13, after V lost 4 bases and J lost 5 bases. CDR3 length equals 17 residues. Germline CDR1 is SGHDN and CDR2 is FVKESK. In DNA form, the CDR3 reads TGTGCCAGCAGCCGAGCGTCCATTGCGGGAGGAAACAATGAGCAGTTCTTC. It specifies CASSRASIAGGNNEQFF.

The rearrangement joins TRBV11-1 to TRBJ1-1; 7 bases line up with TRBD1. After removal of 5 bases from V and 8 bases from J, the junction contained 14 bases not matched to a gene. Germline V CDR1 and CDR2: SGHAT, FQDESV (reference sequence). The length of the CDR3 is 15 residues. CDR3 coding DNA: TGTGCCAGCAGCACTGGGACAGCTGCCTCTCGGGAAGCTTTCTTT. Its protein product is CASSTGTAASREAFF.

The chain carries TRBV28 and TRBJ1-1; no firm D call. The V gene's germline CDR1 is MDHEN and CDR2 SYDVKM. The CDR3 is 15 residues long. The V gene lost 6 bases and the J gene lost 11 bases, with 25 bases spanning the gap. The CDR3 bases are TGTGCCAGCAGAGCCGGGCCCACCGCGGGATTAAAGGCTTTCTTT. Encoded protein: CASRAGPTAGLKAFF.

V and J are TRBV10-3 and TRBJ1-1, with 8 bases identical to TRBD1. Germline CDR1 and CDR2: ENHRY and SYGVKD. V was clipped by 6 bases and J by 5 bases; unmatched bases: 2. The CDR3 extends over 12 amino acids. The CDR3 DNA follows: TGTGCCATCAGGACAGGGGTTACTGAAGCTTTCTTT. Translated: CAIRTGVTEAFF.

As concerns this clone: One junction end does not reproduce the germline sequence, and a read error may be involved. V and J are TRBV29-1 and TRBJ1-1; 9 bases agree with TRBD1. CDR1 and CDR2 from the germline V gene are SQVTM and ANQGSEA. The CDR3 has 13 amino acids. The CDR3 region has the DNA TGCAGCGTTGATATGGACAGGGGCGGGATGGGGGTTTTT. Amino acids: CSVDMDRGGMGVF. Full variable domain (remainder filled in from reference TRBV29-1 and TRBJ1-1): SAVISQKPSRDICQRGTSLTIQCQVDSQVTMMFWYRQQPGQSLTLIATANQGSEATYESGFVIDKFPISRPNLTFSTLTVSNMSPEDSSIYLCSVDMDRGGMGVFGQGTRLTVV.

The chain joins TRBV18 to TRBJ1-1; TRBD1 matches 7 bases. Germline V gives CDR1 KGHSH, CDR2 LQKENI. V lost 1 base to trimming and J lost 7 bases; unmatched junction nucleotides: 12. This CDR3 is 16 amino acids long. The CDR3 is CASSPLKSRDSIEAFF. For the CDR3, the DNA is TGTGCCAGCTCACCACTCAAGTCCCGGGACAGTATTGAAGCTTTCTTT.

CDR3 protein: CASSVQLQGNEQFF. CDR3 nucleotide sequence: TGCGCCAGCAGCGTACAACTACAGGGCAATGAGCAGTTCTTC. The chain employs TRBV5-1 and TRBJ2-1; D possibly corresponds to TRBD1 (6 bases). Germline V gives CDR1 SGHRS, CDR2 YFSETQ. Deletions cut 4 bases from V and 6 bases from J, with 14 bases between. This CDR3 comprises 14 residues. The variable domain in full, completed from reference TRBV5-1 and TRBJ2-1, reads KAGVTQTPRYLIKTRGQQVTLSCSPISGHRSVSWYQQTPGQGLQFLFEYFSETQRNKGNFPGRFSGRQFSNSRSEMNVSTLELGDSALYLCASSVQLQGNEQFFGPGTRLTVL.

The chain carries TRBV3-1 (or the pseudogene TRBV3-2) and TRBJ1-1; 10 bases agree with TRBD1. Germline-derived CDR1 and CDR2 are LGHDT and YNNKEL (reference sequence). The CDR3 contains 16 residues. With 6 bases clipped from V and 1 base from J, the junction kept 8 bases outside the gene matches. CDR3: CASRPTGGEGNTEAFF. The DNA of the CDR3 is TGTGCCAGCAGACCGACAGGGGGCGAAGGGAACACTGAAGCTTTCTTT.

The gene calls are TRBV5-1 and TRBJ2-6, with unresolved D. This CDR3 spans 14 amino acids. V was clipped by 7 bases and J by 4 bases, with 12 bases between them. The germline V gene encodes CDR1 SGHRS and CDR2 YFSETQ. The CDR3 DNA sequence: TGCGCCAGCCTGTGGTTAGCAGGGGCCAACGTCCTGACTTTC. Its protein is CASLWLAGANVLTF.

This chain uses TRBV5-1 with TRBJ1-4; weak D call: TRBD1 (6 bases). The CDR3 is made up of 18 amino acids. Germline loops: CDR1 SGHRS, CDR2 YFSETQ. V dropped 0 bases and J dropped 0 bases, with 15 bases sitting between them. This chain's CDR3 is CASSLARGIPSTNEKLFF. Here the CDR3 DNA reads TGCGCCAGCAGCTTGGCCAGGGGTATACCCTCAACTAATGAAAAACTGTTTTTT. The whole variable domain, remainder taken from reference TRBV5-1 and TRBJ1-4, is KAGVTQTPRYLIKTRGQQVTLSCSPISGHRSVSWYQQTPGQGLQFLFEYFSETQRNKGNFPGRFSGRQFSNSRSEMNVSTLELGDSALYLCASSLARGIPSTNEKLFFGSGTQLSVL.

The chain employs TRBV6-1 and TRBJ1-2; 8 bases fit TRBD1. Germline loops: CDR1 MNHNS, CDR2 SASEGT. The V and J ends lost 3 bases and 6 bases, in that order; junction bases with no gene match: 3. The CDR3 loop spans 13 amino acids. CDR3 DNA sequence: TGTGCCAGCAGTGAGACAGGGGTTGATGGCTACACCTTC. This sequence encodes CASSETGVDGYTF.

V usage is TRBV15 and J usage is TRBJ1-1, with D perhaps matching TRBD1 (6 bases). The CDR3 covers 16 residues. Germline V gene sequence: CDR1 LNHNV, CDR2 YYDKDF (reference sequence). The germline V and J ends were trimmed by 5 bases and 3 bases, with 19 bases remaining between them. CDR3 DNA sequence: TGTGCCACCAGCCTAGGGGGGGGGATGGGTGACACTGAAGCTTTCTTT. Protein: CATSLGGGMGDTEAFF.

The chain employs TRBV25-1 and TRBJ2-3; TRBD1 matches 10 bases. Trimming took 6 bases from V and 5 from J; bases not matched to a gene: 5. Germline lookup yields CDR1 MGHDK and CDR2 SYGVNS. The CDR3 is made up of 14 amino acids. This CDR3 is CASRDRGHGDTQYF. The CDR3 nucleotides read TGTGCCAGCAGAGACAGGGGGCATGGAGATACGCAGTATTTT.

The chain has TRBV7-9 and TRBJ2-1; 8 positions agree with TRBD1. Germline V gene lookup returns CDR1 SEHNR and CDR2 FQNEAQ (reference sequence). The CDR3 runs 16 residues. Trimming took 5 bases from V and 4 from J; bases not matched to a gene: 10. CDR3 loop: CASSPPGTGTYNEQFF. The CDR3 DNA reads TGTGCCAGCAGCCCTCCCGGGACAGGCACTTACAATGAGCAGTTCTTC.

The rearrangement links TRBV9 to TRBJ2-5; 8 nucleotides line up with TRBD2. CDR1 is SGDLS and CDR2 is YYNGEE in the germline V gene. The CDR3 spans 14 residues. After removal of 4 bases from V and 5 bases from J, the junction contained 7 bases not matched to a gene. Here the CDR3 reads CASSPPGREETQYF. In nucleotides, the CDR3 is TGTGCCAGCAGCCCCCCCGGGAGGGAGGAGACCCAGTACTTC.

The chain couples TRBV11-2 to TRBJ2-3, with 8 bases identical to TRBD1. CDR1 is SGHAT and CDR2 is FQNNGV in the germline V gene. The CDR3 has 16 residues. Losses at the gene ends were 5 bases for V and 0 bases for J; bases not matched to a gene: 7. Here the CDR3 reads CASSKPDRASTDTQYF. For the CDR3, the DNA is TGTGCCAGCAGCAAACCGGACAGGGCCAGCACAGATACGCAGTATTTT.

This clone was found a few times. The chain uses TRBV19 and TRBJ1-6; TRBD1 matches at 7 bases. Germline V CDR1 and CDR2: LNHDA, SQIVND (reference sequence). The CDR3 consists of 15 residues. V shed 5 bases, J shed 9 bases, and the junction held 10 bases outside the gene matches. The CDR3 here is CASSFRDRGGSPLHF. The CDR3 DNA sequence: TGTGCCAGTAGTTTCCGGGACAGAGGCGGTTCACCCCTCCACTTT.

The chain couples TRBV2 to TRBJ2-7; D gene unclear. V lost 6 bases to trimming and J lost 3 bases, with 6 bases between them. The CDR3 totals 11 residues. Germline V gives CDR1 SNHLY, CDR2 FYNNEI. The DNA for the CDR3 is TGTGCCAGCAGCCTTATCTACGAGCAGTACGTC. Amino acids: CASSLIYEQYV.

The gene calls are TRBV6-2 or TRBV6-3 and TRBJ1-2; no firm D call. The CDR3 is made up of 12 amino acids. Germline V gives CDR1 MNHEY, CDR2 SVGEGT. Trimming removed 3 bases from V and 5 bases from J, with 7 bases in between. CDR3 DNA sequence: TGTGCCAGCAGTTATTTGGCTTATGGCTACACCTTC. It is translated as CASSYLAYGYTF.